The clone carrying this T cell receptor beta chain was detected ten times or more. The antigen remains undetermined. This specimen comes from a study of T-cell memory formation after mild COVID-19. Overall study: TCR clusters were mostly confined to one donor each.

The 5'RACE method, run with constant-segment primers, produced TCR alpha and TCR beta cDNA libraries (carrying sample barcodes and UMIs). A single record per CDR3 protein comes from TCRdb applying MiXCR to the 5' RACE reads. The sample shows about 190,000 distinct CDR3 sequences, around 18% of them seen only once. Points from the study as a whole: Clones that got smaller from day 15 to 85 had even CD4/CD8, while clones growing later tipped toward CD4+. Some SARS-CoV-2-responding clones were already detected in memory before infection.

This TCR was recovered from an adult woman who had mild COVID-19 (a few samples of this study predate the infection). Cell type and time point are not known. Sequenced sample: PBMCs or a T cell subset sorted from them (not recorded which).

As DNA, the CDR3 is TGCGCCAGCACCCTTGGAGGGGGGCAAGAGACCCAGTACTTC. Protein sequence: CASTLGGGQETQYF. The gene calls are TRBV5-1 and TRBJ2-5; D possibly matches TRBD1 or TRBD2 (6 bases each). Per germline, CDR1 SGHRS and CDR2 YFSETQ. The CDR3 length is 14 residues. Trimming removed 6 bases at V and 2 bases at J, with 14 bases between.